This TCR beta chain was found in a study of identifying expanded T cells in peripheral blood. Study-level results: Clone count variance between approximately two-week samples rose with total template count. About 1.2 clones differed between technical replicates, versus roughly 17 and 20 over time.

Using immunoSEQ multiplex PCR, the repertoire was profiled, and TCRdb retains in-frame clones only, with some absent. Seen here are some 93,000 clones, roughly 86% observed once, and the top ten hold approximately 4%. Collection occurred without any documented infections or immune events in donors. This clone showed up just a few times. What it binds is unknown. Trimming removed 4 bases from V and 8 bases from J; junction bases left unmatched: 6. Germline CDR1 is MNHNY and CDR2 is SVGAGI (reference sequence). The CDR3 runs 14 residues. This receptor was identified in a person between 18 and 75 years old in good health. The rearrangement links TRBV6-6 to TRBJ1-4; TRBD1 matches 8 bases. Specimen: blood. CDR3 in amino acids: CASSSTGGGEKLFF. For the CDR3, the DNA is TGTGCCAGCAGTTCCACAGGGGGAGGGGAAAAACTGTTTTTT.